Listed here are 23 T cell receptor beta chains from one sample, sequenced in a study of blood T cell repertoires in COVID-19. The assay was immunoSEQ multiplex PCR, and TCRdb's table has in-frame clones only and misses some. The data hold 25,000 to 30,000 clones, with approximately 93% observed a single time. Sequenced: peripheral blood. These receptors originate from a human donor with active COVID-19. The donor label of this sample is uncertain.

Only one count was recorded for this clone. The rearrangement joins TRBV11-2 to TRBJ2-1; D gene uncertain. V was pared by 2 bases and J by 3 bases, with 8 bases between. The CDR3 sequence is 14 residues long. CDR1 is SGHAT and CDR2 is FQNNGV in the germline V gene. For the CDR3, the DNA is TGTGCCAGCAGCTTAACGGTGCTCTACAATGAGCAGTTCTTC. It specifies CASSLTVLYNEQFF.

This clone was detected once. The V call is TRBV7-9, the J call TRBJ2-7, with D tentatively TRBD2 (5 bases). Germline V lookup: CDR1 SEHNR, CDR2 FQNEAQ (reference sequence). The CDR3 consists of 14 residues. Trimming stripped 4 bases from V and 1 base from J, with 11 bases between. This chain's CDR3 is CASSSSWQSYEQYF. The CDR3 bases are TGTGCCAGCAGCTCTAGCTGGCAGTCCTACGAGCAGTACTTC.

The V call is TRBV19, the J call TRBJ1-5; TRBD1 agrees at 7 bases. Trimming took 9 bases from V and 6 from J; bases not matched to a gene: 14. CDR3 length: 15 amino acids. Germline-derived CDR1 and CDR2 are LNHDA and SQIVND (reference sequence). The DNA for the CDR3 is TGTGCCAGGAAACAGGGGTTAGATGGGACTCAGCCCCAGCATTTT. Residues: CARKQGLDGTQPQHF. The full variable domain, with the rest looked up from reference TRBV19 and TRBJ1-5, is DGGITQSPKYLFRKEGQNVTLSCEQNLNHDAMYWYRQDPGQGLRLIYYSQIVNDFQKGDIAEGYSVSREKKESFPLTVTSAQKNPTAFYLCARKQGLDGTQPQHFGDGTRLSIL.

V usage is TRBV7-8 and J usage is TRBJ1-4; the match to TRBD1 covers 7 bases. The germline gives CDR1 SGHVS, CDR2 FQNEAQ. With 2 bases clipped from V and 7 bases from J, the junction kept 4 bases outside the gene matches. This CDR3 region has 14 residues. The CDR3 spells CASSLQTGIEKLFF. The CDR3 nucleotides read TGTGCCAGCAGCTTACAGACAGGGATTGAAAAACTGTTTTTT. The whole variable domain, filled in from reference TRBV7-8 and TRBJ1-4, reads GAGVSQSPRYKVAKRGQDVALRCDPISGHVSLFWYQQALGQGPEFLTYFQNEAQLDKSGLPSDRFFAERPEGSVSTLKIQRTQQEDSAVYLCASSLQTGIEKLFFGSGTQLSVL.

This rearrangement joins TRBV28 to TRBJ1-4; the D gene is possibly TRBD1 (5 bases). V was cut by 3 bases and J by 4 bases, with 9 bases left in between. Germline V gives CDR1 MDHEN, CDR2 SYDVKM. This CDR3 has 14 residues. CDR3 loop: CASSFGGYNEKLFF. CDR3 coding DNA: TGTGCCAGCAGTTTCGGGGGGTATAATGAAAAACTGTTTTTT.

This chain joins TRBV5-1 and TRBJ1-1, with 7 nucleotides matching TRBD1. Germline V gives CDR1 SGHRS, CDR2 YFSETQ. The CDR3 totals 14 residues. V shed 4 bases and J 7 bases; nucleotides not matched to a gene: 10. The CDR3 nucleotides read TGCGCCAGCAGCGGACCGGGACAGCCTCATGAAGCTTTCTTT. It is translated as CASSGPGQPHEAFF.

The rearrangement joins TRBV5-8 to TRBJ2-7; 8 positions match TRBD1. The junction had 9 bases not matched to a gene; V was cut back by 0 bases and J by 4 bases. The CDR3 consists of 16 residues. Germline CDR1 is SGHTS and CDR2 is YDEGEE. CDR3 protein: CASSLVPGTGFYEQYF. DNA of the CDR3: TGTGCCAGCAGCTTGGTTCCCGGGACAGGATTTTACGAGCAGTACTTC.

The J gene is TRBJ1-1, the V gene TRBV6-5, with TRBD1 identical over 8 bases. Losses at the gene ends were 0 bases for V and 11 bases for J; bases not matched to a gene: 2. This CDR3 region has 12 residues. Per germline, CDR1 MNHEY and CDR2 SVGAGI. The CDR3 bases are TGTGCCAGCAGTTACTCGACAGGGGTGGCTTTCTTT. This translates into CASSYSTGVAFF.

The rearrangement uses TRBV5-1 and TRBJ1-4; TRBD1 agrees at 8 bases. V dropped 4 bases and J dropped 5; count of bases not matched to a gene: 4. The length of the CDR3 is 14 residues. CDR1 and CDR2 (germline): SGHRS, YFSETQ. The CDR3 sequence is CASSLGQANEKLFF. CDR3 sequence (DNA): TGCGCCAGCAGCCTGGGACAGGCAAATGAAAAACTGTTTTTT.

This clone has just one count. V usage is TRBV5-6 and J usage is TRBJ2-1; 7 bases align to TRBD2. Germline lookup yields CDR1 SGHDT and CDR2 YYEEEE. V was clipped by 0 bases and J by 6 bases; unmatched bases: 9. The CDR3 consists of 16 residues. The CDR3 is CASSLAGTGGSNEQFF. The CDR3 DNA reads TGTGCCAGCAGCTTGGCCGGGACGGGCGGGAGCAATGAGCAGTTCTTC.

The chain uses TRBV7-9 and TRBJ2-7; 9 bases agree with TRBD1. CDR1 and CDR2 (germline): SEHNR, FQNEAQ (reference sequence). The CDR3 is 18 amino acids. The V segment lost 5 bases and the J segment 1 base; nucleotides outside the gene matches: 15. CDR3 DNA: TGTGCCAGCAGCCTAGAGGGCCGACAGGGGGTTCCTTCCTACGAGCAGTACTTC. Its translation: CASSLEGRQGVPSYEQYF.

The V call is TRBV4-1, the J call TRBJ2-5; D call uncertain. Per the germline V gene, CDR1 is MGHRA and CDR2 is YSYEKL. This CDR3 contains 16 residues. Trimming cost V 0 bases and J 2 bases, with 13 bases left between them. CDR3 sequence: CASSQEGRVGQETQYF. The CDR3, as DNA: TGCGCCAGCAGCCAAGAGGGTCGGGTTGGGCAAGAGACCCAGTACTTC.

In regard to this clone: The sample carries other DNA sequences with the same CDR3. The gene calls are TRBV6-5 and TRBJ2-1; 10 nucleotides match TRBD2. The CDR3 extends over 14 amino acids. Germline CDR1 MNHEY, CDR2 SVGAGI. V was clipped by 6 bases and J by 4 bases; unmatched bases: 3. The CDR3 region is CASSRTSGYNEQFF. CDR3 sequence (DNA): TGTGCCAGCAGCCGGACTAGCGGATACAATGAGCAGTTCTTC.

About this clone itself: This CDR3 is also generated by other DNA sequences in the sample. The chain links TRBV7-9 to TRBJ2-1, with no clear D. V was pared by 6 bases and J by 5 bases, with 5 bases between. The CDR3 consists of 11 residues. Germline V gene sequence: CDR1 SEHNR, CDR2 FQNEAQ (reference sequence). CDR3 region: CASSINNEQFF. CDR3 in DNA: TGTGCCAGCAGTATAAACAATGAGCAGTTCTTC.

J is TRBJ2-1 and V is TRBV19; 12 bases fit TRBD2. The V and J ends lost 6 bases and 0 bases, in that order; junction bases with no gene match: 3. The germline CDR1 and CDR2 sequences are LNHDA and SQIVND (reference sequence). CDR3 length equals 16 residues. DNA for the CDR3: TGTGCCAGTAGAGGGACTAGCGGGTACTCCTACAATGAGCAGTTCTTC. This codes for CASRGTSGYSYNEQFF.

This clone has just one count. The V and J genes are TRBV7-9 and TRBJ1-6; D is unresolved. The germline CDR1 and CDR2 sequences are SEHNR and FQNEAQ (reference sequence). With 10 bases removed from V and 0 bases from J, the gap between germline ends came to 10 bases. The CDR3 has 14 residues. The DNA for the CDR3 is TGTGCCACCCCCAGCGGCTCCTATAATTCACCCCTCCACTTT. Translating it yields CATPSGSYNSPLHF.

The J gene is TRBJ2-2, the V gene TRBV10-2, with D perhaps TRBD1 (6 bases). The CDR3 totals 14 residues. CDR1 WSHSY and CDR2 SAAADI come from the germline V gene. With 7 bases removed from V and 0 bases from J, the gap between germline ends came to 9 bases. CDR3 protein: CASIKGANTGELFF. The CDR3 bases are TGCGCCAGCATAAAGGGGGCGAACACCGGGGAGCTGTTTTTT.

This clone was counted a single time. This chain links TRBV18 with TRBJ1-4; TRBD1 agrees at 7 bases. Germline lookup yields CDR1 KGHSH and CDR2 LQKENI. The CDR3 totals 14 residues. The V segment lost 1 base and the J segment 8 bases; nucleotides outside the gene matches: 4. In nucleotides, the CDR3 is TGTGCCAGCTCACCACAGGGGGCGAAGGAAAAACTGTTTTTT. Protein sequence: CASSPQGAKEKLFF.

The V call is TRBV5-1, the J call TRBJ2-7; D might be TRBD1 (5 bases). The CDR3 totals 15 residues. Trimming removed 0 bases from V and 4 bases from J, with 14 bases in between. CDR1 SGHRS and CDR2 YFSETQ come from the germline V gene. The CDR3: CASSLAQGSGYEQYF. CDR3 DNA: TGCGCCAGCAGCTTGGCCCAGGGCTCCGGGTACGAGCAGTACTTC.

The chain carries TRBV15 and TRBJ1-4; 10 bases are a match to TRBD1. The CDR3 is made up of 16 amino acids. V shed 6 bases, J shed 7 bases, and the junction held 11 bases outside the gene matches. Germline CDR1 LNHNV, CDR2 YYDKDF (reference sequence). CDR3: CATSTIRDRGREKLFF. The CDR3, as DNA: TGTGCCACCAGTACAATAAGGGACAGGGGACGTGAAAAACTGTTTTTT.

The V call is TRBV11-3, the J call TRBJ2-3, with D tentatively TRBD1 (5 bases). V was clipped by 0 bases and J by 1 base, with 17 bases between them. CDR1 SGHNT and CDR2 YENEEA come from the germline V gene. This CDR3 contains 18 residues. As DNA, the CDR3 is TGTGCCAGCAGCTTAGATGGGGCCGCCAGCCGTGGCACAGATACGCAGTATTTT. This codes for CASSLDGAASRGTDTQYF.

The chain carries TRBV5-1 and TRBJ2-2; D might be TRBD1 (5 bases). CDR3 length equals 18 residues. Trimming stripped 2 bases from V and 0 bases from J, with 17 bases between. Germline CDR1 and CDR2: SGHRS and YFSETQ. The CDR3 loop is CASSFPALTDSNTGELFF. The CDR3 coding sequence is TGCGCCAGCAGCTTTCCCGCACTGACAGATTCGAACACCGGGGAGCTGTTTTTT.

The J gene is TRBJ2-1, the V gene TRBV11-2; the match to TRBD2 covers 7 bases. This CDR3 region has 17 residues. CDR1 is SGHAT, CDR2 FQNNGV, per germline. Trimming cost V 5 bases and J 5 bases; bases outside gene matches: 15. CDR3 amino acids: CASSLPARLAADNEQFF. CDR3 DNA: TGTGCCAGCAGCCTCCCAGCGCGGCTAGCGGCGGACAATGAGCAGTTCTTC. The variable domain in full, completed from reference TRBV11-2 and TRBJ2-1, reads EAGVAQSPRYKIIEKRQSVAFWCNPISGHATLYWYQQILGQGPKLLIQFQNNGVVDDSQLPKDRFSAERLKGVDSTLKIQPAKLEDSAVYLCASSLPARLAADNEQFFGPGTRLTVL.